Detailed here is one T cell receptor beta chain. Its target is unknown. The record originates from a study of T cells in tumors after PD-1 blockade. Study summary: Excluded were patients with checkpoint blockade, immunosuppressants, or radiotherapy or other anti-cancer therapy within 4 weeks. Patients received pembrolizumab 200 mg every 3 weeks or cemiplimab 350 mg every 2 weeks.

Data came from immunoSEQ multiplex PCR; TCRdb stores just in-frame clones and leaves some out. The data show roughly 49,000 clones, over 70% seen once. Germline V gene lookup returns CDR1 KGHSH and CDR2 LQKENI. The CDR3 is 14 residues long. Trimming left V 3 bases short and J 3 bases short, with 11 bases between. Findings of the study overall: About 41% of tumor TCR clonotypes were also found in blood.

The specimen was PBMCs, collected before anti-PD-1 treatment. V and J are TRBV18 and TRBJ1-1; D is possibly TRBD1 (6 bases). This receptor was identified in a human donor with basal cell carcinoma. The CDR3 nucleotides are TGTGCCAGCTCACCCTCCGGGACACACACTGAAGCTTTCTTT. Translation gives CASSPSGTHTEAFF. The whole variable domain, filled in from reference TRBV18 and TRBJ1-1, reads NAGVMQNPRHLVRRRGQEARLRCSPMKGHSHVYWYRQLPEEGLKFMVYLQKENIIDESGMPKERFSAEFPKEGPSILRIQQVVRGDSAAYFCASSPSGTHTEAFFGQGTRLTVV.